The 32 T cell receptor beta chains reported below all come from one sample, sequenced in a study of cytomegalovirus exposure and HLA in healthy donors listed by TCRdb under 2017. Receptors were amplified or captured by the immunoSEQ multiplex PCR assay. For the multiplex PCR, a mixture combining 60 forward primers for TCR Vbeta segments and 13 reverse primers for TCR Jbeta segments was used. TCRdb carries this immuneACCESS record with in-frame sequences only. Its versions omit some clonotypes, under half of them owing to an unresolved V gene in the studies checked, with the rest unexplained. This sample gives some 110,000 clones in total; 74% of them show up just once. The top ten clones comprise 4% to 4.5% of the sample. Material: PBMCs. These receptors were obtained from a woman in her fifties or sixties in good health and CMV-seropositive.

V and J are TRBV6-5 and TRBJ2-5; D is possibly TRBD2 (6 bases). The DNA matches TRBJ2-7 better at its end, which makes the J call doubtful. This CDR3 spans 15 amino acids. Germline CDR1 and CDR2: MNHEY and SVGAGI. The CDR3 spells CASSYSIGGNYEQYF. In DNA, the CDR3 is TGTGCCAGCAGTTACTCGATAGGAGGGAATTACGAGCAGTACTTC.

This clone was counted a single time. The genes are TRBV6-1 and TRBJ1-1, with 7 bases aligning to TRBD1. This CDR3 region has 14 residues. Trimming cost V 8 bases and J 0 bases; bases outside gene matches: 6. Germline V gene lookup returns CDR1 MNHNS and CDR2 SASEGT. The CDR3 coding sequence is TGTGCCAGCGTTCGGGACAGCTTGAACACTGAAGCTTTCTTT. As protein: CASVRDSLNTEAFF.

The genes are TRBV9 and TRBJ2-5; 9 bases are shared with TRBD1. The germline V gene has CDR1 SGDLS and CDR2 YYNGEE. There are 14 residues in the CDR3. V shed 3 bases and J 5 bases; nucleotides not matched to a gene: 5. The CDR3 region has the DNA TGTGCCAGCAGCGCAGGACAGGGGTGGGAGACCCAGTACTTC. Protein product: CASSAGQGWETQYF.

V is TRBV5-5 and J is TRBJ2-2; no clear D gene. Germline V lookup: CDR1 SGHKS, CDR2 YYEKEE (reference sequence). CDR3 length: 15 amino acids. V was cut by 4 bases and J by 2 bases, with 12 bases left in between. The CDR3 sequence: CASSLERFNTGELFF. The CDR3 nucleotides read TGTGCCAGCAGCCTGGAGCGTTTCAACACCGGGGAGCTGTTTTTT.

The V gene is TRBV18, the J gene TRBJ1-4, with TRBD1 matching 9 bases. V was clipped by 5 bases and J by 8 bases; unmatched bases: 9. The CDR3 spans 15 residues. The germline V gene encodes CDR1 KGHSH and CDR2 LQKENI. In nucleotides, the CDR3 is TGTGCCAGCTCATCAGGGACAGGGAAACGAGAAAAACTGTTTTTT. Residues: CASSSGTGKREKLFF.

The CDR3 is CASSPTVYGYTF. CDR3 DNA: TGTGCCAGCAGCCCGACAGTATATGGCTACACCTTC. The chain has TRBV7-9 and TRBJ1-2; D is possibly TRBD1 (5 bases). This CDR3 region has 12 residues. V lost 5 bases, J lost 5 bases, and 9 bases lay in between. Germline V gene lookup returns CDR1 SEHNR and CDR2 FQNEAQ (reference sequence). The entire variable domain, with the rest obtained from reference TRBV7-9 and TRBJ1-2, is as follows: DTGVSQNPRHKITKRGQNVTFRCDPISEHNRLYWYRQTLGQGPEFLTYFQNEAQLEKSRLLSDRFSAERPKGSFSTLEIQRTEQGDSAMYLCASSPTVYGYTFGSGTRLTVV.

This chain connects TRBV6-5 to TRBJ1-2; 7 bases are shared with TRBD1. CDR1 is MNHEY and CDR2 is SVGAGI in the germline V gene. The trim removed 6 bases at V and 4 bases at J, leaving 11 bases unmatched. The CDR3 is 15 residues long. The CDR3 loop is CASRRDRDPGYGYTF. CDR3 in DNA: TGTGCCAGCAGACGCGACAGGGACCCGGGCTATGGCTACACCTTC.

A few counts support this clone. A read error may produce the germline difference seen at one junction end. The chain carries TRBV7-9 and TRBJ1-1; no clear D gene. Germline CDR1 SEHNR, CDR2 FQNEAQ (reference sequence). This CDR3 region has 15 residues. CDR3 DNA: TGTTCCAGCAGCTTAGGTTTACCCGGGAACACTGAAGCTTTCTTT. It encodes CSSSLGLPGNTEAFF.

This rearrangement joins TRBV10-1 to TRBJ2-7; D gene uncertain. Between the trimmed V and J ends, which lost 2 bases and 2 bases, there was a span of 7 bases. Germline assignment: CDR1 WNHNN and CDR2 SYGVQD (reference sequence). The CDR3 runs 13 residues. CDR3 nucleotides: TGCGCCAGCAGTGAGGGAACTACCTACGAGCAGTACTTC. This encodes CASSEGTTYEQYF.

The V call is TRBV2, the J call TRBJ1-4, with 7 bases aligning to TRBD1. Germline-derived CDR1 and CDR2 are SNHLY and FYNNEI. The CDR3 consists of 11 residues. V gave up 6 bases and J gave up 8 bases; unmatched junction bases: 0. This chain's CDR3 is CASRQGEKLFF. Written as DNA, the CDR3 is TGTGCCAGCAGACAGGGGGAAAAACTGTTTTTT.

This chain connects TRBV6-1 to TRBJ2-3; D gene ambiguous. In germline, CDR1 is MNHNS, CDR2 SASEGT. The germline V and J ends were trimmed by 3 bases and 2 bases, with 9 bases remaining between them. The CDR3 consists of 14 residues. CDR3 sequence reads: CASSEGIYTDTQYF. As DNA, the CDR3 is TGTGCCAGCAGTGAGGGCATTTACACAGATACGCAGTATTTT.

The gene calls are TRBV5-1 and TRBJ2-7; TRBD1 is a possible D gene (5 bases). Germline V gene sequence: CDR1 SGHRS, CDR2 YFSETQ. There are 14 residues in the CDR3. The V end lost 4 bases, the J end lost 3 bases, and 14 bases lay between the germline ends. CDR3 residues: CASSKNRLNYEQYF. CDR3 in DNA: TGCGCCAGCAGCAAAAACAGGTTAAACTACGAGCAGTACTTC.

The chain employs TRBV18 and TRBJ2-6; no clear D gene. The germline V gene has CDR1 KGHSH and CDR2 LQKENI. V was clipped by 2 bases and J by 9 bases, with 11 bases between them. CDR3 length: 14 residues. CDR3 sequence: CASSPNTLINVLTF. As DNA, the CDR3 is TGTGCCAGCTCACCAAATACCCTAATCAACGTCCTGACTTTC.

This clone was counted a few times. This chain links TRBV2 with TRBJ2-5, with D hard to call. CDR3 length equals 13 residues. V lost 6 bases, J lost 4 bases, and 12 bases lay in between. The germline CDR1 and CDR2 sequences are SNHLY and FYNNEI. Here the CDR3 reads CASRESHGETQYF. For the CDR3, the DNA is TGTGCCAGCAGGGAGTCCCATGGAGAGACCCAGTACTTC.

This chain links TRBV2 with TRBJ1-2, with TRBD1 matching 9 bases. V trimming: 10 bases; J trimming: 6 bases; junction bases outside the gene matches: 6. The germline V gene encodes CDR1 SNHLY and CDR2 FYNNEI. This CDR3 has 12 amino acids. The CDR3 nucleotides read TGTGCCACCACCCGGGACAGGGATGGCTACACCTTC. Translation gives CATTRDRDGYTF. The variable domain in full, with the rest retrieved from reference TRBV2 and TRBJ1-2, is EPEVTQTPSHQVTQMGQEVILRCVPISNHLYFYWYRQILGQKVEFLVSFYNNEISEKSEIFDDQFSVERPDGSNFTLKIRSTKLEDSAMYFCATTRDRDGYTFGSGTRLTVV.

This clone was found once. V usage is TRBV9 and J usage is TRBJ2-1; D is ambiguous. The germline V gene has CDR1 SGDLS and CDR2 YYNGEE. The germline V and J ends were trimmed by 0 bases and 2 bases, with 3 bases remaining between them. The CDR3 sequence is 13 residues long. This CDR3 reads CASSVGAYNEQFF. CDR3 coding DNA: TGTGCCAGCAGCGTAGGAGCCTACAATGAGCAGTTCTTC.

The chain couples TRBV6-5 to TRBJ1-2; D not resolved. This CDR3 contains 13 residues. Germline assignment: CDR1 MNHEY and CDR2 SVGAGI. The germline V and J ends were trimmed by 0 bases and 8 bases, with 10 bases remaining between them. The CDR3 coding sequence is TGTGCCAGCAGTTACTCATCTTGGCTGGGCTACACCTTC. Its translation is CASSYSSWLGYTF.

The CDR3 sequence is CASSERDRNTDTQYF. The CDR3 region has the DNA TGCGCCAGCAGTGAGAGGGACAGAAATACAGATACGCAGTATTTT. V usage is TRBV10-1 and J usage is TRBJ2-3, with 7 bases identical to TRBD1. V lost 2 bases, J lost 3 bases, and 5 bases stayed unmatched. The CDR3 has 15 residues. CDR1 WNHNN and CDR2 SYGVQD come from the germline V gene (reference sequence).

On this clone: The junction shows a germline mismatch at one end, possibly a read error. The chain employs TRBV7-9 and TRBJ2-5, with D possibly being TRBD2 (5 bases). The CDR3 length is 13 residues. The germline gives CDR1 SEHNR, CDR2 FQNEAQ (reference sequence). DNA of the CDR3: TGTTCCAGCAGCTTCCCGCCGGGGGAGACCCAGTACTTC. Its protein is CSSSFPPGETQYF. The full variable domain, rest sourced from reference TRBV7-9 and TRBJ2-5, is DTGVSQNPRHKITKRGQNVTFRCDPISEHNRLYWYRQTLGQGPEFLTYFQNEAQLEKSRLLSDRFSAERPKGSFSTLEIQRTEQGDSAMYLCSSSFPPGETQYFGPGTRLLVL.

The chain recombines TRBV7-9 with TRBJ1-1, with 8 bases matching TRBD1. CDR3 length equals 14 residues. V was clipped by 5 bases and J by 1 base; unmatched bases: 3. Looked up from germline, CDR1 is SEHNR and CDR2 is FQNEAQ (reference sequence). CDR3 in DNA: TGTGCCAGCAGCCTGACAGGGGAGAACACTGAAGCTTTCTTT. This sequence encodes CASSLTGENTEAFF.

The V and J genes are TRBV6-1 and TRBJ1-2; D is undetermined. This CDR3 is 14 amino acids long. Per the germline V gene, CDR1 is MNHNS and CDR2 is SASEGT. Trimming cost V 0 bases and J 4 bases, with 9 bases left between them. The CDR3 here is CASSEAFKSYGYTF. In DNA form, the CDR3 reads TGTGCCAGCAGTGAAGCGTTTAAGAGCTATGGCTACACCTTC.

The V gene is TRBV5-1, the J gene TRBJ2-5; D perhaps matches TRBD2 (5 bases). Germline-derived CDR1 and CDR2 are SGHRS and YFSETQ. This CDR3 is built from 15 residues. Trimming took 0 bases from V and 4 from J, leaving 13 bases between them. The chain's CDR3 is CASSLVVGVPETQYF. The CDR3 DNA reads as TGCGCCAGCAGCTTGGTCGTCGGGGTTCCAGAGACCCAGTACTTC. Full variable domain (outside the CDR3, taken from reference TRBV5-1 and TRBJ2-5): KAGVTQTPRYLIKTRGQQVTLSCSPISGHRSVSWYQQTPGQGLQFLFEYFSETQRNKGNFPGRFSGRQFSNSRSEMNVSTLELGDSALYLCASSLVVGVPETQYFGPGTRLLVL.

The V call is TRBV11-2, the J call TRBJ2-7, with D perhaps matching TRBD1 (6 bases). The germline gives CDR1 SGHAT, CDR2 FQNNGV. The CDR3 is 14 amino acids. Trimming pared 1 base from V and 2 bases from J, leaving 9 bases between. In nucleotides, the CDR3 is TGTGCCAGCAGCTTAGCTCGACAGGCCTACGAGCAGTACTTC. This translates into CASSLARQAYEQYF. Full variable domain (rest looked up from reference TRBV11-2 and TRBJ2-7): EAGVAQSPRYKIIEKRQSVAFWCNPISGHATLYWYQQILGQGPKLLIQFQNNGVVDDSQLPKDRFSAERLKGVDSTLKIQPAKLEDSAVYLCASSLARQAYEQYFGPGTRLTVT.

This clone was seen only a few times. This rearrangement joins TRBV19 to TRBJ1-5; D gene ambiguous. This CDR3 is built from 15 residues. Germline-derived CDR1 and CDR2 are LNHDA and SQIVND (reference sequence). V lost 6 bases and J 3 bases, leaving 15 bases between the germline ends. For the CDR3, the DNA is TGTGCCAGTAGCGCGGGCCCCGTTTACAATCAGCCCCAGCATTTT. Translating it yields CASSAGPVYNQPQHF.

The chain carries TRBV9 and TRBJ2-2, with TRBD2 matching 7 bases. This CDR3 spans 16 amino acids. J gave up 1 base and V 0 bases, and 3 bases lay outside the gene matches. Germline V lookup: CDR1 SGDLS, CDR2 YYNGEE. CDR3 coding DNA: TGTGCCAGCAGCGTAGTAGTAGCGGGGAACACCGGGGAGCTGTTTTTT. Protein sequence: CASSVVVAGNTGELFF.

This rearrangement joins TRBV23-1 to TRBJ1-5; no definite D call. TRBV23-1 counts as an open reading frame of uncertain function. This CDR3 spans 18 amino acids. V shed 0 bases and J shed 0 bases, with 15 bases lying between them. Here the CDR3 reads CASSQSEGWPYSNQPQHF. The CDR3 nucleotides read TGCGCCAGCAGTCAATCGGAGGGATGGCCCTATAGCAATCAGCCCCAGCATTTT.

CDR3 sequence reads: CASGRAGVLRETQYF. DNA for the CDR3: TGTGCCAGCGGGCGGGCAGGCGTGCTTAGAGAGACCCAGTACTTC. V and J are TRBV6-5 and TRBJ2-5, with D maybe TRBD2 (5 bases). V lost 8 bases and J lost 4, with 20 bases in between. The CDR3 extends over 15 amino acids. Germline V lookup: CDR1 MNHEY, CDR2 SVGAGI.

This rearrangement joins TRBV14 to TRBJ1-4, with 7 bases that match TRBD1. V trimming: 8 bases; J trimming: 6 bases; junction bases outside the gene matches: 3. Germline V CDR1 and CDR2: SGHDN, FVKESK. The CDR3 contains 12 residues. CDR3 sequence (DNA): TGTGCCAGCCGACAGGGTGATGAAAAACTGTTTTTT. This translates into CASRQGDEKLFF.

This chain uses TRBV7-2 with TRBJ2-7; 15 bases fit TRBD2. The ends lost 5 bases at V and 5 bases at J; junction bases unmatched: 7. Germline CDR1 reads SGHTA; CDR2 reads FQGNSA. The CDR3 runs 16 residues. DNA of the CDR3: TGTGCCAGCAGCCGAGAAGGACTAGCGGGGGGGAACGAGCAGTACTTC. This translates into CASSREGLAGGNEQYF.

The chain links TRBV9 to TRBJ2-1, with 9 nucleotides matching TRBD2. With V trimmed by 3 bases and J by 9 bases, 4 bases remained unmatched. Germline CDR1 reads SGDLS; CDR2 reads YYNGEE. CDR3 length: 13 amino acids. In DNA, the CDR3 is TGTGCCAGCAGCGGGGCTAGCGGGGTTGAGCAGTTCTTC. Residues: CASSGASGVEQFF.

This clone was picked up a small number of times. This rearrangement joins TRBV5-4 to TRBJ1-3; TRBD1 is a possible D gene (6 bases). Trimming took 4 bases from V and 0 from J, leaving 11 bases between them. Germline assignment: CDR1 SGHNT and CDR2 YYREEE (reference sequence). This CDR3 contains 15 residues. In DNA form, the CDR3 reads TGTGCCAGCAGCCCGGGACACAACTCTGGAAACACCATATATTTT. This sequence encodes CASSPGHNSGNTIYF.

This clone was seen only a few times. The rearrangement uses TRBV6-5 and TRBJ1-5, with 9 nucleotides matching TRBD1. V shed 4 bases and J 6 bases; nucleotides not matched to a gene: 10. CDR1 and CDR2 from the germline V gene are MNHEY and SVGAGI. This CDR3 comprises 16 residues. CDR3 region: CASSSISGTGSQPQHF. The CDR3 nucleotides are TGTGCCAGCAGTTCCATTTCCGGGACAGGGAGTCAGCCCCAGCATTTT.